This T cell receptor beta chain was retrieved from a study of tumor and adjacent non-tumor tissue in lung cancer (dated by TCRdb to the late 2010s). Broadly, across the study: By cancer type, the cohort comprised 12 to 13 adenocarcinoma patients, a couple of squamous cell carcinoma patients and 1 small cell lung cancer patient. The 15 enrolled patients, of whom roughly 10 were men and 5 were women, were aged about 30 to 80 years and were diagnosed with TNM stage I to III disease. A total of 95 million to 150 million productive TCRbeta reads were generated by sequencing, corresponding to an average of about 4 million reads per sample. The study compared bulk TCRbeta repertoires from lung tumor tissue and matched distant non-tumor lung tissue of some 16 lung cancer patients. Under 35 paired specimens, one tumor and one normal lung sample per patient, were profiled by TCRbeta CDR3 sequencing. Overall study results and their limits: The methods do not name the sequencing platform or mention unique molecular identifiers. Significantly higher TCR diversity (inverse Simpson) was observed in tumor tissue than in normal lung tissue (around 460 vs 160, P = 0.0075, Mann-Whitney U test). Because peripheral blood was not sequenced, blood TCRbeta repertoires in the lung cancer patients of the study were not examined. A significantly larger cumulative share of the repertoire was made up by the top 100 clones in normal lung than in tumor tissue. The cohort had only about 16 patients, and the authors noted that larger samples and more detailed clinical data are needed. Significantly higher TCR diversity was found in younger patients, and higher tumor TCR diversity was associated with shorter overall and disease-free survival.

Library generation was performed with multiplex PCR. The data were produced on an Illumina HiSeq 2500. TCRbeta libraries were built by three rounds of nested PCR using primers (Table S4), following protocols modified from ARM-PCR. Before sequencing, PCR products in the 200-500 bp range were cut out of the gel and cleaned up using the QIAquick gel extraction kit. For the original study's pipeline: Reads were cleaned with Trimmomatic, merged with FLASH into complete CDR3 sequences, and assigned to V(D)J germline segments with MiTCR. Clonal diversity was calculated as the inverse Simpson's index using VDJtools. A read counted as productive if the sequence was in-frame and lacked a premature stop codon. TCRdb passed the public sequencing reads through fastp at Q25 and MiXCR, retaining productive beta sequences. Every entry covers one CDR3 protein and lists the most common genes and DNA from its rows. V and J calls and clone size were set by TCRdb, not the authors. In this sample the table shows about 110,000 distinct CDR3 sequences, under 90% of which occur a single time. The ten largest clones capture approximately 22% of the sample.

Regarding this clonotype: No antigen is known for it. One end of the junction is discordant with germline, which a read error may explain.

RNA was extracted from bulk unsorted tissue and checked for quality with a NanoDrop ND-1000 and an Agilent 2100. Donors were newly diagnosed lung cancer patients admitted for thoracic surgery in China between August and November 2014, without prior chemotherapy. Patients with previous radiotherapy or chemotherapy, or with another concurrent cancer, were excluded from the study. Surgical tissue pieces of 1-2 cm3 were preserved in RNAlater solution and stored at -80 °C until use. The CDR3 holds 15 amino acids from the cysteine to the phenylalanine. Just CDR3 DNA is preserved here, 45 bases in frame from base 1. Taken from the germline V gene, the CDR1 and CDR2 loops are MNHEY and SVGAGI.

This chain is built from TRBV6-5 and TRBJ1-1, with the D segment identity uncertain. What was sequenced was lung tumor tissue. This sequence was found in a man in his sixties or seventies with non-small cell lung cancer. CDR3 reads: CTSSYSFLANTEVFF. The sequence in DNA is TGTACCAGCAGTTACTCGTTTTTGGCGAACACTGAAGTTTTCTTT.